The present T cell receptor (beta chain) was sequenced within a study of T cells expressing NK-cell markers. On the study more broadly: The authors sequenced eight donors, of whom seven were HCMV-seropositive and one was seronegative.

A word on this clonotype: Its target is unknown.

Findings of the study overall: The CD3+CD56-NKG2C+ fraction was also led by these clonotypes in a few donors. In a handful of donors, dominant CD3+CD56+NKG2C+ clones formed roughly 1.0-7.5% of CD8+ cells.

TCRdb re-called the 5' RACE reads, yielding one record per CDR3 amino acid sequence without DNA. The sample yields about 430,000 distinct CDR3 sequences, of which the top ten take up over 1.3%. Per the germline V gene, CDR1 is SGHDN and CDR2 is FVKESK. The CDR3 is 14 amino acids. The chain links TRBV14 to TRBJ2-5; TCRdb selects TRBD2, and the lack of DNA leaves this call unchecked. The sample consisted of blood T cells: a sorted CD56 or NKG2C T cell subset, CD4+ or CD8+ T cells, or bulk PBMC T cells (not recorded which). The sequence derives from a woman aged 45-65 years in good health. CDR3 residues: CASSQAALLGTQYF.